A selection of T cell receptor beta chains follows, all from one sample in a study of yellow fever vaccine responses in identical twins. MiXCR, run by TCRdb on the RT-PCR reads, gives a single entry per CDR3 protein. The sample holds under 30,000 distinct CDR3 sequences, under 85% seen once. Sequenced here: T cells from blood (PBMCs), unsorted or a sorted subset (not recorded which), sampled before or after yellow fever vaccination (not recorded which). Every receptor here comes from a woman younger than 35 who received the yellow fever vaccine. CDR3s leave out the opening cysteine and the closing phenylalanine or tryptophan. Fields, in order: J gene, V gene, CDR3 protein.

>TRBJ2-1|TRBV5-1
ASSLATRDEQF
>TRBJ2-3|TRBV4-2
ASSIPPGLAADTQY
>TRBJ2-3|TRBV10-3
AISESRLAGHPTDTQY
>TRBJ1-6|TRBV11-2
ASSLFADSPLH
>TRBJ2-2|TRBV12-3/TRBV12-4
ASSSTSFANTGELF
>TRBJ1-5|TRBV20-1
SAREGTGSSQPQH
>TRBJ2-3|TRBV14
ASSQVGVDTQY
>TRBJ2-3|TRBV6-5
ASSYGGRPDTQY
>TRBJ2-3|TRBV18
ASSPPSRAGTDTQY
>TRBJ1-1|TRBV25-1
ASSDLDRESTEAF
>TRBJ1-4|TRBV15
ATSSRIVNEKLF
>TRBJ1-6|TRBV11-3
ASSSRFSSYNSPLH
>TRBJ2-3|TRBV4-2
ASSQDRTSGGRSTDTQY
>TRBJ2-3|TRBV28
ASSFGTSGQYTDTQY
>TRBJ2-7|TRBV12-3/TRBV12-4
ASSPISGRVLEQY
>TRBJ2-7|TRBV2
ASSAQQAGVGYEQY
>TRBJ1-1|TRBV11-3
ASASYTGGTEAF
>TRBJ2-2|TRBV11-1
ASSLRTTFNTGELF
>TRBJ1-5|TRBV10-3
AISDGTNQPQH
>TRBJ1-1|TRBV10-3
AISDPRGAGANTEAF
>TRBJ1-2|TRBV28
ASSSPGGNYGYT
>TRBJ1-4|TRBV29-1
SVEAGTNEKLF
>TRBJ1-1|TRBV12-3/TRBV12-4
ASSSWDSRNTEAF
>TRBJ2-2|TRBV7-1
ASRSAGNTGELF
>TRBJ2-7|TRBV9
ASSPRLDYEQY
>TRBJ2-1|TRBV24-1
ATSDPYRDSYNEQF
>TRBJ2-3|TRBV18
ASSRDRQADTQY